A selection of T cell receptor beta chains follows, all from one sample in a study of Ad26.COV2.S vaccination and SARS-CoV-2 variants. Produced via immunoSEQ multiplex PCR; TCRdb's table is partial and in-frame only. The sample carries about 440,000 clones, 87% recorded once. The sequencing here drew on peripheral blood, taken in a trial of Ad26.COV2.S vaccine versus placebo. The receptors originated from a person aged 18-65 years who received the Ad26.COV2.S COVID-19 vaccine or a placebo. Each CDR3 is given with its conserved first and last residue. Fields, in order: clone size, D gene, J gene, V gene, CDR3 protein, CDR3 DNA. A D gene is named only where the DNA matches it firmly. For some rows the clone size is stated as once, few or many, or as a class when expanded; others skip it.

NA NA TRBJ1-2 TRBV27 CASSPDPSKVYGYTF TGTGCCAGCAGCCCTGACCCGAGCAAGGTCTATGGCTACACCTTC
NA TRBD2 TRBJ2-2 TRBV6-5 CASTSGTTNTGELFF TGTGCCAGCACATCCGGGACTACCAACACCGGGGAGCTGTTTTTT
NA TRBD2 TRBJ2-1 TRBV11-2 CASSLKASGRVQFF TGTGCCAGCAGCTTAAAGGCTAGCGGGAGGGTGCAGTTCTTC
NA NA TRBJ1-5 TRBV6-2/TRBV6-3 CASSYDELPNQPQHF TGTGCCAGCAGTTACGACGAGCTTCCAAATCAGCCCCAGCATTTT
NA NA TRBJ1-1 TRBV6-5 CASSYGSQPQSKAFF TGTGCCAGCAGTTACGGGTCCCAGCCCCAGAGTAAAGCTTTCTTT
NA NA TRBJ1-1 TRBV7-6 CASSLGAANTEAFF TGTGCCAGCAGCTTAGGTGCAGCGAACACTGAAGCTTTCTTT
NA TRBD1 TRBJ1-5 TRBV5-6 CASSLQGARQPQHF TGTGCCAGCAGCTTACAGGGGGCTCGGCAGCCCCAGCATTTT
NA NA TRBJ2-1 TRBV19 CASGKTGAGGSEQFF TGTGCCAGTGGCAAAACAGGGGCGGGAGGATCTGAGCAGTTCTTC
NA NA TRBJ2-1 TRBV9 CASSDDNEQFF TGTGCCAGCAGCGACGACAATGAGCAGTTCTTC
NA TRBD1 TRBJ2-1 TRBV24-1 CATSDLWGQGTEQFF TGTGCCACCAGTGATTTGTGGGGACAGGGCACGGAGCAGTTCTTC
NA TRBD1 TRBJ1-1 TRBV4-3 CASSPDRAGTEAFF TGCGCCAGCAGCCCGGACAGGGCGGGGACTGAAGCTTTCTTT
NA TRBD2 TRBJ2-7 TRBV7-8 CASSISGNLYEQYF TGTGCCAGCAGCATTAGCGGGAATCTCTACGAGCAGTACTTC
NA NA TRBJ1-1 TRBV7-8 CASSLASFHREAFF TGTGCCAGCAGCTTAGCGTCCTTCCACAGGGAAGCTTTCTTT
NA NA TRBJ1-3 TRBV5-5 CASSLDTHSGNTIYF TGTGCCAGCAGCTTGGATACCCACTCTGGAAACACCATATATTTT
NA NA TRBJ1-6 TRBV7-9 CASSFLVGGDNSPLHF TGTGCCAGCAGCTTCCTCGTTGGGGGGGATAATTCACCCCTCCACTTT
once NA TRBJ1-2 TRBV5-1 CASSLGTGQTYGYTF TGCGCCAGCAGCTTGGGGACGGGACAAACCTATGGCTACACCTTC
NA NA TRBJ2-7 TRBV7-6 CASSLLGGPIYEQYF TGTGCCAGCAGCTTGTTGGGGGGTCCAATCTACGAGCAGTACTTC
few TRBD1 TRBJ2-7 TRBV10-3 CAISNPPTGDHHEQYF TGTGCCATCAGTAACCCCCCCACAGGGGACCACCACGAGCAGTACTTC
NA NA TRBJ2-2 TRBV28 CASSLGSWGADTGELFF TGTGCCAGCAGTTTGGGCTCTTGGGGGGCGGACACCGGGGAGCTGTTTTTT
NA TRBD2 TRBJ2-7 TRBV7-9 CASSQSGRKAYEQYF TGTGCCAGCAGCCAAAGCGGGAGAAAGGCCTACGAGCAGTACTTC
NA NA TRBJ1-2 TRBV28 CASSLQGRDYGYTF TGTGCCAGCAGTTTACAGGGGCGGGATTATGGCTACACCTTC
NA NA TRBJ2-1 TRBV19 CASSISGVRRDEQFF TGTGCCAGTAGTATTTCGGGCGTGCGTCGGGATGAGCAGTTCTTC
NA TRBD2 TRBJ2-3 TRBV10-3 CATRLAGNTDTQYF TGTGCCACCCGGCTAGCGGGAAACACAGATACGCAGTATTTT
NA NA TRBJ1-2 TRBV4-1 CASSHPGRSGYTF TGCGCCAGCAGCCATCCAGGGAGGAGCGGCTACACCTTC
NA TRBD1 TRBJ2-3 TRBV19 CASSYDRVDTQYF TGTGCCAGTAGTTATGACAGGGTAGATACGCAGTATTTT
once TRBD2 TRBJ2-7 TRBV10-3 CAISAGEAGSGEQYF TGTGCCATCAGCGCAGGAGAAGCGGGGTCTGGCGAGCAGTACTTC
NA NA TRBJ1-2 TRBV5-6 CASSGGWDNYGYTF TGTGCCAGCAGCGGGGGTTGGGATAACTATGGCTACACCTTC
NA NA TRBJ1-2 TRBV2 CASSDPPPYGYTF TGTGCCAGCAGTGATCCCCCCCCTTATGGCTACACCTTC
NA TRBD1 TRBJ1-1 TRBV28 CASSSMDRGGSEAFF TGTGCCAGCAGTTCCATGGACAGGGGAGGGTCTGAAGCTTTCTTT
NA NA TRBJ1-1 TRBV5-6 CASSLMGVGNTEAFF TGTGCCAGCAGCTTGATGGGGGTTGGAAACACTGAAGCTTTCTTT
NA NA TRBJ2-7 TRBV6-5 CASSYGPGAYEQYF TGTGCCAGCAGTTACGGACCCGGCGCCTACGAGCAGTACTTC